This TCR beta chain was documented in a study of T cells in Graves' hyperthyroidism and ophthalmopathy. General study results and limits: Model predictions of ophthalmopathy came a median approximately 6 months before onset.

Of note for this clonotype: Its antigen is still unknown.

V shed 5 bases and J shed 6 bases, with 17 bases lying between them. CDR1 is MNHNS and CDR2 is SASEGT in the germline V gene. The CDR3 has 15 residues. Amplified TCR beta CDR3 regions came from RNA transcripts. With the HTBI primer set, the TCR CDR3 went through a first round of RT-PCR. Each CDR3 protein is one row after TCRdb ran MiXCR on the multiplex PCR reads. This sample has around 600,000 distinct CDR3 sequences, with approximately 15% found just once. The gene calls are TRBV6-1 and TRBJ1-3; D not resolved. This TCR came from a middle-aged woman with Graves' ophthalmopathy. Sequencing was performed on blood. CDR3: CASSYYQAGENTIYF. CDR3 bases: TGTGCCAGCAGTTATTACCAGGCTGGGGAAAACACCATATATTTT.